These 3 T cell receptor beta chains share one sample of origin, sequenced in a study of blood T cell repertoires in COVID-19. Profiled with immunoSEQ multiplex PCR; TCRdb holds only in-frame clones, not every one. The data hold about 440,000 clones, with around 89% observed a single time. The sequencing sample was made of peripheral blood. The receptors stem from a woman aged 25 to 45 with acute or convalescent COVID-19.

In its sample, this clone was seen once. V usage is TRBV3-1 (or the pseudogene TRBV3-2) and J usage is TRBJ2-5; perhaps TRBD2 as D (5 bases). Between the trimmed V and J ends, which lost 5 bases and 2 bases, there was a span of 9 bases. The CDR3 is 13 amino acids. CDR1 LGHDT and CDR2 YNNKEL come from the germline V gene (reference sequence). CDR3 in DNA: TGTGCCAGCAGCGGGGAGCCTCAAGAGACCCAGTACTTC. Its translation: CASSGEPQETQYF.

In this sample, this clone turned up once. The rearrangement links TRBV7-2 to TRBJ1-2; 9 nucleotides align to TRBD1. This CDR3 is 13 amino acids long. Trimming removed 4 bases from V and 8 bases from J; junction bases left unmatched: 5. Germline CDR1 is SGHTA and CDR2 is FQGNSA. The CDR3 loop is CASSSHRGLGYTF. CDR3 DNA: TGTGCCAGCAGCTCGCACAGGGGGCTCGGCTACACCTTC.

The V and J genes are TRBV5-5 and TRBJ2-1; tentative D call: TRBD2 (5 bases). CDR3 length: 13 amino acids. Germline CDR1 reads SGHKS; CDR2 reads YYEKEE (reference sequence). Trimming shortened V by 4 bases and J by 8 bases, and 13 bases separated the two germline ends. The CDR3 sequence is CASSREGSDEQFF. The CDR3, as DNA: TGTGCCAGCAGCCGCGAGGGAAGCGATGAGCAGTTCTTC.